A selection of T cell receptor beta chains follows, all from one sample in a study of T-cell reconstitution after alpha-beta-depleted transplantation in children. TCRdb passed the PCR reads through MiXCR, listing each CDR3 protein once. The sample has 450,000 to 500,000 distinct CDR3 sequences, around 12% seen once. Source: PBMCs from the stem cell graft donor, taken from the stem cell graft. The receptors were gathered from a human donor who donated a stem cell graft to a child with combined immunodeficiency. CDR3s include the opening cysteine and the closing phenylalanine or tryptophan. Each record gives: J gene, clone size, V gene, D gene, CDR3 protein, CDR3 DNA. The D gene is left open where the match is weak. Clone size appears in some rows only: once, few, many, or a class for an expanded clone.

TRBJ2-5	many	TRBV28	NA	CASSPPWASRTQYF	TGTGCCAGCAGCCCCCCTTGGGCGTCGAGGACCCAGTACTTC
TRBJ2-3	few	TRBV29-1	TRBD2	CSVAGLAGADTQYF	TGCAGCGTAGCGGGACTAGCGGGAGCAGATACGCAGTATTTT
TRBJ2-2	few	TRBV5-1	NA	CASSLIQMNTGELFF	TGCGCCAGCAGCTTGATACAGATGAACACCGGGGAGCTGTTTTTT
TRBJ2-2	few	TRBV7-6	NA	CASSPMRSGTGELFF	TGTGCCAGCAGCCCTATGCGCAGTGGGACCGGGGAGCTGTTTTTT
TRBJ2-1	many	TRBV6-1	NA	CASSELGNEQFF	TGTGCCAGCAGTGAACTGGGAAATGAGCAGTTCTTC
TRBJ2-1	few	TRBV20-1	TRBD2	CSAALGGGPYNEQFF	TGCAGTGCAGCCCTTGGCGGGGGGCCCTACAATGAGCAGTTCTTC
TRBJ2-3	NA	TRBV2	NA	CASTTDLYRGSTDTQYF	TGTGCCAGCACTACAGACTTGTATAGGGGTAGCACAGATACGCAGTATTTT
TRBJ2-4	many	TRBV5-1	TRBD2	CASSLAGRDRNQYF	TGCGCCAGCAGCTTGGCCGGGAGGGACCGCAATCAGTACTTC
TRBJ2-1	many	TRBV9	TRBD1	CASSVGQGAGNEQFF	TGTGCCAGCAGCGTAGGACAGGGGGCGGGCAATGAGCAGTTCTTC
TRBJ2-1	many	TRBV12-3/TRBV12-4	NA	CASTPRAGGFNEQFF	TGTGCCAGCACTCCTAGGGCCGGGGGATTCAATGAGCAGTTCTTC
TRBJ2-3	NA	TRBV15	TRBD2	CATRSSGADTQYF	TGTGCCACCCGGAGCAGCGGGGCAGATACGCAGTATTTT
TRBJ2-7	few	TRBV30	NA	CAWIASDIYF	TGTGCCTGGATCGCGTCGGACATTTACTTC
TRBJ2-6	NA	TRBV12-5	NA	CASPPYSRPHSGANVLTF	TGTGCGAGCCCCCCCTATTCTCGCCCTCACTCTGGGGCCAACGTCCTGACTTTC
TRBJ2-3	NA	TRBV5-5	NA	CASTLLLADTQYF	TGTGCCAGCACCCTCTTGCTAGCAGATACGCAGTATTTT
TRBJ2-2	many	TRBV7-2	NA	CASSSAHTTGELFF	TGTGCCAGCAGCTCGGCCCATACCACCGGGGAGCTGTTTTTT
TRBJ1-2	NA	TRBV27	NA	CASSPHPREDGYTF	TGTGCCAGCAGTCCGCACCCGAGGGAGGATGGCTACACCTTC
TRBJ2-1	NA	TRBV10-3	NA	CAISRGTSYNEQFF	TGTGCCATCAGCCGCGGGACATCATACAATGAGCAGTTCTTC
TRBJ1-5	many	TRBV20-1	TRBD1	CSARPPDRENQPQHF	TGCAGTGCTAGACCCCCGGACAGGGAGAATCAGCCCCAGCATTTT
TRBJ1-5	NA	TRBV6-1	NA	CASRPGGADNQPQHF	TGTGCCAGCAGACCCGGGGGCGCGGACAATCAGCCCCAGCATTTT
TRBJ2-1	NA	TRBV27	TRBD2	CASSLEGTSGEREQFF	TGTGCCAGCAGTTTAGAGGGGACTAGCGGGGAACGGGAGCAGTTCTTC
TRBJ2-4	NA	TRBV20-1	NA	CSARDPFKAKNIQYF	TGCAGTGCTAGAGACCCTTTTAAAGCCAAAAACATTCAGTACTTC
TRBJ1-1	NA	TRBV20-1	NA	CSARRGFEAFF	TGCAGTGCTAGGCGAGGATTTGAAGCTTTCTTT
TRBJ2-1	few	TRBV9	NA	CASSATDNEQFF	TGTGCCAGCAGCGCCACGGACAATGAGCAGTTCTTC
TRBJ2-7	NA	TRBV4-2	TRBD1	CASSQDRDSSYEQYF	TGTGCCAGCAGCCAAGATAGGGACAGCTCCTACGAGCAGTACTTC
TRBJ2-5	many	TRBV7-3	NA	CASSLGVGRGETQYF	TGTGCCAGCAGCTTAGGTGTCGGCAGGGGAGAGACCCAGTACTTC
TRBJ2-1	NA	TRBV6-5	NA	CASSLLHPSRDNEQFF	TGTGCCAGCAGCTTATTACACCCATCTAGGGACAATGAGCAGTTCTTC
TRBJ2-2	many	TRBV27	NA	CASTPGRGIAGELFF	TGTGCCAGCACCCCCGGCAGGGGTATTGCCGGGGAGCTGTTTTTT
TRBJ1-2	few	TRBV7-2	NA	CASSPVPTPNGYTF	TGTGCCAGCAGCCCTGTCCCCACTCCGAATGGCTACACCTTC
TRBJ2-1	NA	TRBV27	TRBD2	CASSLLAGVLFF	TGTGCCAGCAGCCTACTAGCGGGAGTCCTGTTCTTC
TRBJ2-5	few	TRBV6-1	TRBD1	CASSRDRGGPETQYF	TGTGCCAGCAGCCGGGACAGGGGCGGTCCAGAGACCCAGTACTTC
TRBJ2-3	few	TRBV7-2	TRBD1	CASSLGTARRRDTQYF	TGTGCCAGCAGCTTGGGGACAGCAAGAAGGAGAGATACGCAGTATTTT
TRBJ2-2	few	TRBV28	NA	CASRPGVGNTGELFF	TGTGCCAGCAGGCCCGGCGTTGGGAACACCGGGGAGCTGTTTTTT
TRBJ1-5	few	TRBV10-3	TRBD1	CAISESTPTGTGKNQPQHF	TGTGCCATCAGCGAGTCGACTCCGACTGGGACAGGGAAGAATCAGCCCCAGCATTTT
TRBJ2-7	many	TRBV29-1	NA	CSILGGTLLDEQYF	TGCAGCATCTTAGGGGGGACTCTTCTCGACGAGCAGTACTTC
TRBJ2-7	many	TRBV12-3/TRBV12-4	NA	CASSQSAYEQYF	TGTGCCAGCAGTCAGTCGGCCTACGAGCAGTACTTC
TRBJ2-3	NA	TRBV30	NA	CAWRRRDGPVDTQYF	TGTGCCTGGAGGAGAAGGGACGGCCCAGTGGATACGCAGTATTTT
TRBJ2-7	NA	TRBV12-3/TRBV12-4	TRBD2	CASTNGGGGYEQYF	TGTGCCAGCACCAACGGCGGGGGGGGCTACGAGCAGTACTTC
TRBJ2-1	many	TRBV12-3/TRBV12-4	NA	CASSLGGGPGNEQFF	TGTGCCAGCAGTTTAGGGGGGGGGCCGGGGAATGAGCAGTTCTTC
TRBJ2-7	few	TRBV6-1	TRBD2	CASRKRSGRASYEQYF	TGTGCCAGCAGAAAACGTAGCGGGAGGGCCTCTTACGAGCAGTACTTC
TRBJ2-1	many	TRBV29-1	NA	CSVGAGYNEQFF	TGCAGCGTTGGGGCGGGATACAATGAGCAGTTCTTC
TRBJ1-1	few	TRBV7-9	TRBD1	CASSQGQINTEAFF	TGTGCCAGCAGCCAGGGACAGATTAACACTGAAGCTTTCTTT
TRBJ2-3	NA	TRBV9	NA	CASRVVGEADTQYF	TGTGCCAGCAGGGTGGTCGGGGAGGCAGATACGCAGTATTTT
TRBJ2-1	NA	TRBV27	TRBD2	CASSLSVLADYNEQFF	TGTGCCAGCAGTTTATCGGTACTAGCGGACTACAATGAGCAGTTCTTC
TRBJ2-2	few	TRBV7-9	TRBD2	CASSGGLAANTGELFF	TGTGCCAGCAGCGGGGGACTAGCGGCGAACACCGGGGAGCTGTTTTTT
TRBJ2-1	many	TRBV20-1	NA	CSVPGRTYNEQFF	TGCAGTGTCCCGGGACGGACCTACAATGAGCAGTTCTTC
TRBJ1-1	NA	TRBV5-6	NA	CASSLKAGSNTEAFF	TGTGCCAGCAGCTTAAAGGCAGGGTCGAACACTGAAGCTTTCTTT
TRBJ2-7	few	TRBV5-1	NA	CASSYQHDRTYEQYF	TGCGCCAGCAGCTACCAACACGACAGAACCTACGAGCAGTACTTC
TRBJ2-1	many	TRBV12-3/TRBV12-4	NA	CASRYGTHNEQFF	TGTGCCAGCAGGTACGGGACACACAATGAGCAGTTCTTC
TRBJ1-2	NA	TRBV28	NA	CASSFGQGHGYTF	TGTGCCAGCAGTTTTGGCCAGGGGCATGGCTACACCTTC
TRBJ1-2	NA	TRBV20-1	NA	CSARDSRRPANYGYTF	TGCAGTGCTAGAGATTCTAGGAGACCAGCTAACTATGGCTACACCTTC
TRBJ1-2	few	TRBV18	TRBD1	CASSLGQGAGGYTF	TGTGCCAGCTCACTTGGACAGGGGGCAGGTGGCTACACCTTC
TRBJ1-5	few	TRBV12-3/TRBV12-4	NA	CASSLILGSSNQPQHF	TGTGCCAGCAGTTTAATTCTGGGCTCAAGCAATCAGCCCCAGCATTTT
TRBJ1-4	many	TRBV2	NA	CASRLRDGTNEKLFF	TGTGCCAGCAGGCTCCGGGACGGAACTAATGAAAAACTGTTTTTT
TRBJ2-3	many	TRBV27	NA	CASVGGYSTDTQYF	TGTGCCAGCGTCGGGGGATACAGCACAGATACGCAGTATTTT
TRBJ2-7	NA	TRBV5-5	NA	CASSLEAASYEQYF	TGTGCCAGCAGCTTGGAGGCTGCTTCCTACGAGCAGTACTTC
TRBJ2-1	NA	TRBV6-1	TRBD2	CASRPTGARGAPFYNEQFF	TGTGCCAGCAGACCTACTGGGGCGCGGGGGGCCCCTTTTTACAATGAGCAGTTCTTC
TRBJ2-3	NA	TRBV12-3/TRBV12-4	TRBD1	CASSFRRDRTTDTQYF	TGTGCCAGCAGTTTCCGCCGGGACAGGACGACAGATACGCAGTATTTT
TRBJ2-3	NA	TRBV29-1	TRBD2	CSVEDPRAGGPDTQYF	TGCAGCGTTGAAGACCCCCGGGCGGGAGGGCCAGATACGCAGTATTTT
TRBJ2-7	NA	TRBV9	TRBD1	CASGVVAGGAYEQYF	TGTGCCAGCGGCGTAGTTGCAGGGGGCGCCTACGAGCAGTACTTC
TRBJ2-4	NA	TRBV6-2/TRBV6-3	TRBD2	CASSYTEPGSREAGRGKNIQYF	TGTGCCAGCAGTTACACCGAGCCTGGCTCGCGGGAGGCGGGGAGAGGCAAAAACATTCAGTACTTC